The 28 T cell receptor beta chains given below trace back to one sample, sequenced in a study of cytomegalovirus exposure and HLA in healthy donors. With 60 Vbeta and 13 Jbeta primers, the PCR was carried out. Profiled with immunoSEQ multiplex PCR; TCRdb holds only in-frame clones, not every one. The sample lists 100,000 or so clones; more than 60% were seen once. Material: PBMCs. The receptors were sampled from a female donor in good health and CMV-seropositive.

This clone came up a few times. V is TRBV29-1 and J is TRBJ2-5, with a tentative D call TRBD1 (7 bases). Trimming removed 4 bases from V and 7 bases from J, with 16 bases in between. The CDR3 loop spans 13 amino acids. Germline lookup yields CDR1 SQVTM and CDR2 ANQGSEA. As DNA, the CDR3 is TGCAGCGTTGCGGAGGGGGCGTCTGGGACCCAGTACTTC. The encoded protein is CSVAEGASGTQYF.

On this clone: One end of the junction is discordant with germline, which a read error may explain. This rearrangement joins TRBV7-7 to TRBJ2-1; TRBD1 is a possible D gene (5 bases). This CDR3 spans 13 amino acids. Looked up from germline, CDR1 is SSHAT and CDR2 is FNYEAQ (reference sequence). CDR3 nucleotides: TGTGCTAGCAGCTTAATTGGGCAGGGTGAGCAGTTCTTC. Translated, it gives CASSLIGQGEQFF.

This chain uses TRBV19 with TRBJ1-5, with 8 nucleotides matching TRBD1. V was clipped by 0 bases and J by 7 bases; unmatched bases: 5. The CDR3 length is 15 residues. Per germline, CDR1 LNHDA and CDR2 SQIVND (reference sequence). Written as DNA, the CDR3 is TGTGCCAGTAGTATAGAAGCCAGGGGGCTCCAGCCCCAGCATTTT. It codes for CASSIEARGLQPQHF.

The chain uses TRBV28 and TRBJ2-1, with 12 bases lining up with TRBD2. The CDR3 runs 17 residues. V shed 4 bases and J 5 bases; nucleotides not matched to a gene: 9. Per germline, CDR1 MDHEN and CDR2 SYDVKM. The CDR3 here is CASSSPGASGRDNEQFF. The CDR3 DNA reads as TGTGCCAGCAGTTCCCCGGGTGCTAGCGGGAGGGACAATGAGCAGTTCTTC.

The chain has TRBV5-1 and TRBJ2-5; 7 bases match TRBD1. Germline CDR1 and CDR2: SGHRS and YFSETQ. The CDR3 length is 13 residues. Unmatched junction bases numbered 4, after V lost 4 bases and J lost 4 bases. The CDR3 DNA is TGCGCCAGCAGCAGGGGGCAGGGAGAGACCCAGTACTTC. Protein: CASSRGQGETQYF.

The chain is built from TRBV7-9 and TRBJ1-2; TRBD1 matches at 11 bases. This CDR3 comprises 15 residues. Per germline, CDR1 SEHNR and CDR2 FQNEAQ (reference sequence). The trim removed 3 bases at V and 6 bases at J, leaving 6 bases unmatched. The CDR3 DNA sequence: TGTGCCAGCAGCTTGGCCCGGACAGGGGGCGATGGCTACACCTTC. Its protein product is CASSLARTGGDGYTF. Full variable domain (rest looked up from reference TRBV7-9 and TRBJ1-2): DTGVSQNPRHKITKRGQNVTFRCDPISEHNRLYWYRQTLGQGPEFLTYFQNEAQLEKSRLLSDRFSAERPKGSFSTLEIQRTEQGDSAMYLCASSLARTGGDGYTFGSGTRLTVV.

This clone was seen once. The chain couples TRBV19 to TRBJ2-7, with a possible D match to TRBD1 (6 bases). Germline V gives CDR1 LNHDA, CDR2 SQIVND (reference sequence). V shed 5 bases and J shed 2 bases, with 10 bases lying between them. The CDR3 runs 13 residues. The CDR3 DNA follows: TGTGCCAGTAGTCTGGGGGCGACCTACGAGCAGTACTTC. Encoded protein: CASSLGATYEQYF.

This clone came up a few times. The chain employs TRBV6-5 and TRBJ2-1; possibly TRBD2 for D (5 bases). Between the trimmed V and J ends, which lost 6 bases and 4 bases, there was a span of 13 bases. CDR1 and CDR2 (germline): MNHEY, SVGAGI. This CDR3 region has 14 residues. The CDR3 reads CASRGLNLYNEQFF. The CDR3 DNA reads TGTGCCAGCAGAGGACTGAACCTATACAATGAGCAGTTCTTC.

Here the CDR3 reads CASKGAGGLSYEQYF. In DNA, the CDR3 is TGTGCCAGCAAAGGGGCGGGAGGATTGTCCTACGAGCAGTACTTC. The genes are TRBV28 and TRBJ2-7; 8 bases match TRBD2. The CDR3 loop spans 15 amino acids. J gave up 1 base and V 7 bases, and 9 bases lay outside the gene matches. Germline values: CDR1 MDHEN, CDR2 SYDVKM.

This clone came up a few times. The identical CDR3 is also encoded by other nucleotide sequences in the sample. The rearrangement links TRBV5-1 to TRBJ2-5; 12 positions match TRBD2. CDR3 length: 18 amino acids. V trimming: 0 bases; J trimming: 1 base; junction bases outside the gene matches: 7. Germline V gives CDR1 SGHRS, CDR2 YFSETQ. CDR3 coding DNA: TGCGCCAGCAGCTTGGGTCTAGCGGGAGGGCCAGTCCAAGAGACCCAGTACTTC. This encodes CASSLGLAGGPVQETQYF.

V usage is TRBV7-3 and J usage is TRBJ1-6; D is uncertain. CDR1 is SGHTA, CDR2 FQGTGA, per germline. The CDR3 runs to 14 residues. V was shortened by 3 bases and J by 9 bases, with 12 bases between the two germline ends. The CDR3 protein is CASSLGQSGSPLHF. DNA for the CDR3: TGTGCCAGCAGCTTGGGCCAGTCCGGTTCACCCCTCCACTTT.

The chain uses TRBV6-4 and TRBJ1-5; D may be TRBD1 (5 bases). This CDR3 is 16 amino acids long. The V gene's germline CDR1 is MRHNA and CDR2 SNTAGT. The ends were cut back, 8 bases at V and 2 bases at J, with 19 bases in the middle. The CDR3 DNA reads TGTGCCAGCGTACGAAGGGACTGCCAGTGCAATCAGCCCCAGCATTTT. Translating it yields CASVRRDCQCNQPQHF.

The CDR3 DNA reads as TGTGCCAGCAGCGACTTACGGAGGACCGCCTATGGCTACACCTTC. This translates into CASSDLRRTAYGYTF. The V gene is TRBV6-1, the J gene TRBJ1-2; D remains ambiguous. Germline lookup yields CDR1 MNHNS and CDR2 SASEGT. V lost 6 bases to trimming and J lost 4 bases, with 18 bases between them. This CDR3 spans 15 amino acids.

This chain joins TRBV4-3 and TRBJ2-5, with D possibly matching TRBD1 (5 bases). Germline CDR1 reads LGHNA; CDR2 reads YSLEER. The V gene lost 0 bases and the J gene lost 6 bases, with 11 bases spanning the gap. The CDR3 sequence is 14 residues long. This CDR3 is CASSQDRETQTQYF. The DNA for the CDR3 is TGCGCCAGCAGCCAAGACAGGGAAACGCAGACCCAGTACTTC.

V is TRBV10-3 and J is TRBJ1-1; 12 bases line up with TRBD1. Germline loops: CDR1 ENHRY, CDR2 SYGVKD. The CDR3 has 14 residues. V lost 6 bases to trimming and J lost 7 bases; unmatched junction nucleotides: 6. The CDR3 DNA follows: TGTGCCATCAGCTCGGGACAGGGGGCCTTTGAAGCTTTCTTT. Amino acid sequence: CAISSGQGAFEAFF.

In DNA form, the CDR3 reads TGCGCCAGCAGCTCCGGGACAGGGGGCGTCTACGAGCAGTACTTC. Translating gives CASSSGTGGVYEQYF. This chain joins TRBV5-1 and TRBJ2-7; 12 bases line up with TRBD1. V was clipped by 3 bases and J by 3 bases; unmatched bases: 4. The germline V gene encodes CDR1 SGHRS and CDR2 YFSETQ. The CDR3 consists of 15 residues.

CDR3 residues: CASSLVVTGGPRTQYF. The CDR3, as DNA: TGTGCCAGCAGCTTGGTGGTAACGGGAGGGCCTCGGACCCAGTACTTC. The chain recombines TRBV5-5 with TRBJ2-5; 8 bases are a match to TRBD2. Germline V gives CDR1 SGHKS, CDR2 YYEKEE (reference sequence). The length of the CDR3 is 16 residues. The V segment lost 0 bases and the J segment 7 bases; nucleotides outside the gene matches: 11.

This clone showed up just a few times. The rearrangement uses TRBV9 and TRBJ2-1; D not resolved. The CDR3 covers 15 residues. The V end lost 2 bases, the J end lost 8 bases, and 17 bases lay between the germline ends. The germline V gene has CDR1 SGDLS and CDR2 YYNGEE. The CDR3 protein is CASSVSPYGRDEQFF. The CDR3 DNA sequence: TGTGCCAGCAGCGTTTCACCGTACGGTCGCGATGAGCAGTTCTTC.

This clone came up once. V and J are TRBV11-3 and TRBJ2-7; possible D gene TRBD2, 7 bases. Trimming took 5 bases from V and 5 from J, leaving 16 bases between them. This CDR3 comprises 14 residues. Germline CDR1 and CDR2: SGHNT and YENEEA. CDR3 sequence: CASSPRGGGDEQYF. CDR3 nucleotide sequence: TGTGCCAGCAGCCCTAGGGGGGGTGGAGACGAGCAGTACTTC.

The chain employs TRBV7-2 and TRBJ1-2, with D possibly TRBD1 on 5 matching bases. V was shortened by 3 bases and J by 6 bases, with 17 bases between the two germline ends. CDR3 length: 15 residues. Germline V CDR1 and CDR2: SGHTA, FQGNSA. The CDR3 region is CASSFSGSGGHGYTF. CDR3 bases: TGTGCCAGCAGCTTTTCCGGCTCGGGGGGTCATGGCTACACCTTC. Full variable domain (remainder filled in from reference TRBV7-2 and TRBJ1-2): GAGVSQSPSNKVTEKGKDVELRCDPISGHTALYWYRQSLGQGLEFLIYFQGNSAPDKSGLPSDRFSAERTGGSVSTLTIQRTQQEDSAVYLCASSFSGSGGHGYTFGSGTRLTVV.

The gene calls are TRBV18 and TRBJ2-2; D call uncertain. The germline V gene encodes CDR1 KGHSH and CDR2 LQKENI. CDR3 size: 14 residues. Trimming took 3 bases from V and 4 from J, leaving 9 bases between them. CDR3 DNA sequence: TGTGCCAGCTCACCGAGTCAACTCACCGGGGAGCTGTTTTTT. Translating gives CASSPSQLTGELFF.

DNA for the CDR3: TGTGCCAGCAGCGTAGGTCAGGGAAACTACGAGCAGTACTTC. Residues: CASSVGQGNYEQYF. V and J are TRBV9 and TRBJ2-7; a possible D gene is TRBD1 (5 bases). The CDR3 runs to 14 residues. Trimming left V 0 bases short and J 3 bases short, with 10 bases between. Germline values: CDR1 SGDLS, CDR2 YYNGEE.

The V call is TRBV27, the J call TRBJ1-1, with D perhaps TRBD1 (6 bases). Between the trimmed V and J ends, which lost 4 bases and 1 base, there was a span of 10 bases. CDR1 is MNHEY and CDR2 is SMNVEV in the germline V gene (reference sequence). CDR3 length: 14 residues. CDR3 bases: TGTGCCAGCAGTTCAGGGGCGCGGAACACTGAAGCTTTCTTT. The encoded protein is CASSSGARNTEAFF.

CDR3 DNA: TGTGCCAGCGGAAGACAGGGTGCCTACGAGCAGTACTTC. It codes for CASGRQGAYEQYF. J is TRBJ2-7 and V is TRBV28; 7 bases are a match to TRBD1. Germline CDR1 is MDHEN and CDR2 is SYDVKM. The CDR3 is made up of 13 amino acids. V was pared by 8 bases and J by 2 bases, with 6 bases of the junction left unmatched.

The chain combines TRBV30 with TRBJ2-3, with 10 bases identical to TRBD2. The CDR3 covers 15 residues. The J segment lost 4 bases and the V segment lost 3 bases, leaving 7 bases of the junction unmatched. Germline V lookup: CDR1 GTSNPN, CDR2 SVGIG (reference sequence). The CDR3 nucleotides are TGTGCCTGGAGCCCCAGCGGGGGGGCTTCAGATACGCAGTATTTT. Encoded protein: CAWSPSGGASDTQYF.

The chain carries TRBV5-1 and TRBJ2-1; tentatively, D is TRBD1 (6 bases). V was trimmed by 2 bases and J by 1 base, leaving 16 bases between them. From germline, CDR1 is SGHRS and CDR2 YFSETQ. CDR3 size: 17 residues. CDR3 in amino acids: CASSFSPAGTSYNEQFF. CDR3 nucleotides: TGCGCCAGCAGCTTTTCCCCAGCCGGGACATCCTACAATGAGCAGTTCTTC.

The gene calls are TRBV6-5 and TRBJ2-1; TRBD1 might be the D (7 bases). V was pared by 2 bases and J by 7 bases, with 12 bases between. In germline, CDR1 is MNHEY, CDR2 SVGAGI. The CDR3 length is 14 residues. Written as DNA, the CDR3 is TGTGCCAGCAGTTACAGCAGGGGGGTAAATGAGCAGTTCTTC. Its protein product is CASSYSRGVNEQFF.

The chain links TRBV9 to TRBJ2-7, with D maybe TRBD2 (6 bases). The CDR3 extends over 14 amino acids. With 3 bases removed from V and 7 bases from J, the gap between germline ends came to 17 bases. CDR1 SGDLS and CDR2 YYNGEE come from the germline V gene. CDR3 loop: CASSEGGTRSEQYF. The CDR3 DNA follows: TGTGCCAGCAGCGAAGGTGGGACTCGAAGTGAGCAGTACTTC.